This entry is about one TCR beta chain. Its cognate antigen has yet to be identified. Base qualities are not provided; no much larger clone lies one nucleotide away. This sample was included in a study of blood T cell repertoires in COVID-19 (TCRdb year 2020). For context, the study as a whole: Collaborator samples came from the United States, Italy and Spain and covered acute and convalescent phases of COVID-19. The repertoires were released in a freely available public database meant as a resource for research on the immune response to SARS-CoV-2. The prospective study material was composed of cDNA or gDNA derived from T cells, B-cell-depleted T cells, or PBMCs. The sample metadata nearly always contained a de-identified subject ID, COVID-19 status, age in years and sex. Where available, HLA class I and class II types were taken from metadata supplied by the sample provider and were not determined by assay-based typing. The dataset comprised deeply sampled blood TCRbeta repertoires from subjects exposed to, actively infected with, or recovered from COVID-19. The samples were drawn from the first 160 participants of the ongoing ImmuneRACE study and from under 1,500 subjects provided by 6 global collaborators. Results the study describes overall, beyond this receptor: The amount of clinical and demographic metadata varied by source and participant and was provided uncurated.

Each collaborating institution followed its own protocols to collect whole blood in K2EDTA tubes. For TCRbeta analysis, collaborator samples were shipped as frozen whole blood, as isolated PBMCs, or as DNA extracted from either sample type. TCRbeta CDR3 regions were amplified from genomic DNA using the immunoSEQ Assay, a bias-controlled multiplex PCR. In the source study's methods: The number of nucleated cells in each sample was estimated by amplification of reference gene primers within the assay. To quantify the absolute abundance of each unique TCRbeta CDR3 rearrangement, sequence reads were collapsed and filtered. For each sample, productive Simpson clonality was calculated as the square root of Simpson's diversity index across productive rearrangements. TCRdb provides this immuneACCESS table in a form limited to in-frame rearrangements. Some clones are lacking; in checked studies, under half of them reflect an unresolved V gene, and why the rest are absent is not known. V, J and clone size are taken as reported in that table, and D and trimming were inferred from the DNA itself. This sample gives about 98,000 clones in total; 65% to 85% of them show up just once. Approximately 12% of the sample lies in the top ten.

The CDR3 contains 13 residues, cysteine and phenylalanine counted. CDR3 DNA is the only sequence kept; it has 39 bases, read in frame from the first base. V and J are truncated by 6 bases and 0 bases respectively, leaving an intervening sequence of 6 bases. The germline V gene provides CDR1 MNHEY and CDR2 SVGAGI. The rearrangement joined TRBV6-5 to TRBJ1-3; the D region possibly corresponds to TRBD1 (6 bases align). The sample taken for sequencing was peripheral blood. The origin of this receptor is a woman of 80 years or more with acute or convalescent COVID-19. The bases read TGTGCCAGCAGGGACAGCTCTGGAAACACCATATATTTT. Its amino acids are CASRDSSGNTIYF.